Sequencing of this T cell receptor beta chain was carried out in a study of cytomegalovirus exposure and HLA in healthy donors. Study-wide results and caveats: Only CMV serostatus was available as immune exposure information. HLA restriction was apparent for most CMV-associated TCR beta chains in a later analysis.

There are 11 residues in the CDR3. V lost 8 bases, J lost 8 bases, and 9 bases lay in between. Looked up from germline, CDR1 is MNHNS and CDR2 is SASEGT. This PCR relied on a set of 60 Vbeta primers and 13 Jbeta primers. TCRdb's copy holds only in-frame clones and misses some; the assay was immunoSEQ multiplex PCR. The sample has approximately 130,000 clones, roughly 80% seen once; the top ten hold roughly 1.2%. Regarding this clone: The antigen is unknown.

The clonotype comes from a man in his fifties in good health and CMV-seronegative. V and J are TRBV6-1 and TRBJ2-2; D might be TRBD2 (5 bases). Sequencing was done on a sample of PBMCs. The DNA for the CDR3 is TGTGCCAGCTTGAGGGAGGGGGAGCTGTTTTTT. Translation: CASLREGELFF.